This paragraph covers one T cell receptor beta chain sequence. The antigen is undetermined. The data stem from a study of identical twins. Points from the study as a whole: The abundant beta clonotypes from cord blood had fewer insertions, and memory repertoires had none of this.

TCRdb re-derived calls from the 5' RACE reads in MiXCR, one entry per CDR3 protein. The table has 240,000 or so distinct CDR3 sequences, 5.5% to 7% seen once; the top ten hold roughly 3.9%. The data also belong to a second study, concerning yellow fever vaccine responses in identical twins.

The clonotype originates from a woman younger than 30 in good health. The material sequenced was memory (CD45RO+) T cells sorted from blood.

The CDR3 is CASRRQGRNTGELFF. Written as DNA, the CDR3 is TGTGCCAGCAGACGACAGGGGAGGAACACCGGGGAGCTGTTTTTT. The V and J genes are TRBV12-3 or TRBV12-4 and TRBJ2-2, with 8 bases that match TRBD1. The CDR3 runs 15 residues. J was trimmed by 1 base and V by 6 bases; bases with no gene match: 4.